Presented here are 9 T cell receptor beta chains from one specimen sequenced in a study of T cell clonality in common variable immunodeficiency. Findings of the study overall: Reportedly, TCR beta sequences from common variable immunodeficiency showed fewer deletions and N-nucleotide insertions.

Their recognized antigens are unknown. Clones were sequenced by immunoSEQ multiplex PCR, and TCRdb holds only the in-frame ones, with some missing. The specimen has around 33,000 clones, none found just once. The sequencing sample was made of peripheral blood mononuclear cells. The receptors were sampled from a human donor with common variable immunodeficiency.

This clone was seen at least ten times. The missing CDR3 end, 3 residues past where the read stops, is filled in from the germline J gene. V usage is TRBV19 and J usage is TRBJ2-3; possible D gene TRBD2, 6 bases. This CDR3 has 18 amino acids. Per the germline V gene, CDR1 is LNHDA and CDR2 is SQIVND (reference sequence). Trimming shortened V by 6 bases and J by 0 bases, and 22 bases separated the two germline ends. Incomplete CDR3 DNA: TGTGCCAGTAGATCCCCCCTGGGGCGGCGGGGCAGCACAGATACG. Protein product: CASRSPLGRRGSTDT. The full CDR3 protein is CASRSPLGRRGSTDTQYF.

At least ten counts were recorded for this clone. The covered CDR3 bases are TGCGCCAGCAGCTATGCGGTTAGTCCCAATGGC. It yields the protein CASSYAVSPNG. The whole CDR3 protein is CASSYAVSPNGYTF. The chain employs TRBV5-1 and TRBJ1-2; D gene ambiguous. The observed sequence ends 3 residues before the CDR3 terminus, with the missing tail filled in from the germline J gene. Per the germline V gene, CDR1 is SGHRS and CDR2 is YFSETQ. CDR3 size: 14 residues. Trimming removed 3 bases from V and 6 bases from J, with 15 bases in between.

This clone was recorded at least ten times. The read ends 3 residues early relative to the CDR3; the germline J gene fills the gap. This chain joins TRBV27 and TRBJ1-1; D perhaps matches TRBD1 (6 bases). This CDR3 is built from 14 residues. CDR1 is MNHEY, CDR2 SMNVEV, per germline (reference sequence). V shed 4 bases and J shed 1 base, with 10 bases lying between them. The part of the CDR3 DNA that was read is TGTGCCAGCAGTTCTGGGACACCGAACACTGAA. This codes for CASSSGTPNTE. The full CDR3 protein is CASSSGTPNTEAFF.

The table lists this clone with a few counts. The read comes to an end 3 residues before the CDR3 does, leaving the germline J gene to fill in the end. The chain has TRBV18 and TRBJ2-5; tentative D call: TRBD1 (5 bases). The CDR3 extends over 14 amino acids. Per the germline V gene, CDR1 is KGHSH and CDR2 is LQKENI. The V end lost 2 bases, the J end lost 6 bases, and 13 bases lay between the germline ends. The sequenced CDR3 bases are TGTGCCAGCTCACCATCGGTTCAGGGAAAGACC. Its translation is CASSPSVQGKT. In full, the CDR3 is CASSPSVQGKTQYF.

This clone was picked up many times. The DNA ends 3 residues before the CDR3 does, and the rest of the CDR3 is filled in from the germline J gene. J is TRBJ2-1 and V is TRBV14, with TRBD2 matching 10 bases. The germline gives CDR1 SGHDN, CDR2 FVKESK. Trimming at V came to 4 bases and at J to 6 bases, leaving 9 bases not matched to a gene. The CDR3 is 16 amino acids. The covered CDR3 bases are TGTGCCAGCAGCCCAAGGACTAGCGGCCCCTTCAATGAG. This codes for CASSPRTSGPFNE. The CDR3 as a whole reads CASSPRTSGPFNEQFF.

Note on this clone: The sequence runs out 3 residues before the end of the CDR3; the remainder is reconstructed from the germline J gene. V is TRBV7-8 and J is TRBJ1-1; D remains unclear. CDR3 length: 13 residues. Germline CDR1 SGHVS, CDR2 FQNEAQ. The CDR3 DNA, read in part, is TGTGCCAGCAGCTTATATGGCGGCCGTGGG. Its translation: CASSLYGGRG. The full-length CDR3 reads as CASSLYGGRGAFF.

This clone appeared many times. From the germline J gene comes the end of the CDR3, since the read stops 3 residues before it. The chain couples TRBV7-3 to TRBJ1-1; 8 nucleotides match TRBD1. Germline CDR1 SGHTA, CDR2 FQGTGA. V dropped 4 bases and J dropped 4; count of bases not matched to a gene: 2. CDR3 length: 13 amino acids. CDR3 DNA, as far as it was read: TGTGCCAGCAGCTATGGACAGGGCACTGAA. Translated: CASSYGQGTE. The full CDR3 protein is CASSYGQGTEAFF.

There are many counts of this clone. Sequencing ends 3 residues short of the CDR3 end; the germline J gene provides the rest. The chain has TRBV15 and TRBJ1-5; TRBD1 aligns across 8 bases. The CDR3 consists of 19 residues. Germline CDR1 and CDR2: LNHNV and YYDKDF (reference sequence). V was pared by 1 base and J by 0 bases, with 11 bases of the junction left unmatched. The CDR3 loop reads CATSRGTGTGPYSNQPQHF. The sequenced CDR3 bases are TGTGCCACCAGCAGAGGAACCGGGACAGGTCCGTATAGCAATCAGCCC.

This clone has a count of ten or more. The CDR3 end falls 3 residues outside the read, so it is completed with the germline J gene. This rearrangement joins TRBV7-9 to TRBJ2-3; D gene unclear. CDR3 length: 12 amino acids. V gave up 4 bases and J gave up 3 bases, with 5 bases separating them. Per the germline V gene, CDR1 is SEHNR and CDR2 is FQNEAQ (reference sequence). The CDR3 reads CASSSTTDTQYF. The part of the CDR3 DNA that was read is TGTGCCAGCAGCTCAACTACAGATACG.